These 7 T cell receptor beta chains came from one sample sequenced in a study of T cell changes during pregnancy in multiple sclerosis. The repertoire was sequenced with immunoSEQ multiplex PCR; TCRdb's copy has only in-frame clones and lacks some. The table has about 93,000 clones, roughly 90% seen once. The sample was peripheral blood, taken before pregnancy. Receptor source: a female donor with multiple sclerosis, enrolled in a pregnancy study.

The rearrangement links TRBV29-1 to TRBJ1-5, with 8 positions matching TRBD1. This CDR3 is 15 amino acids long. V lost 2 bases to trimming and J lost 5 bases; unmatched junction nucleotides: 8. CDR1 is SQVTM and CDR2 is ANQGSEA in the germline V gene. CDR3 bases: TGCAGCGTTGAAAAAAGACAGGGGAGAGATCAGCCCCAGCATTTT. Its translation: CSVEKRQGRDQPQHF. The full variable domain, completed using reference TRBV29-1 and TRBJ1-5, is SAVISQKPSRDICQRGTSLTIQCQVDSQVTMMFWYRQQPGQSLTLIATANQGSEATYESGFVIDKFPISRPNLTFSTLTVSNMSPEDSSIYLCSVEKRQGRDQPQHFGDGTRLSIL.

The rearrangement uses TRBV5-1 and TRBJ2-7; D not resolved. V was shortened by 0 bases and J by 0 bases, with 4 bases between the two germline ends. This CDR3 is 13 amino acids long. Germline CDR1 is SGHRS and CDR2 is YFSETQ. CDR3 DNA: TGCGCCAGCAGCTTGGACGGCTCCTACGAGCAGTACTTC. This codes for CASSLDGSYEQYF.

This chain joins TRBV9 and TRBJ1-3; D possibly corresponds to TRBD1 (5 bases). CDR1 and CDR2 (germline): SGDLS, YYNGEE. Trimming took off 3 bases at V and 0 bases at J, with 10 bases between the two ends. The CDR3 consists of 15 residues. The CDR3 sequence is CASSARDSSGNTIYF. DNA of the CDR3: TGTGCCAGCAGCGCTCGAGACAGCTCTGGAAACACCATATATTTT.

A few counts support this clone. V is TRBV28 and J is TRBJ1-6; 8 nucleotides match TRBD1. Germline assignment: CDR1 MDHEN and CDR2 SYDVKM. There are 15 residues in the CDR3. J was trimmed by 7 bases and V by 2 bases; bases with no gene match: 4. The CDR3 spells CASSLEWTGNSPLHF. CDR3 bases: TGTGCCAGCAGTTTAGAATGGACAGGGAATTCACCCCTCCACTTT. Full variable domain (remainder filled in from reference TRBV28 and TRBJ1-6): DVKVTQSSRYLVKRTGEKVFLECVQDMDHENMFWYRQDPGLGLRLIYFSYDVKMKEKGDIPEGYSVSREKKERFSLILESASTNQTSMYLCASSLEWTGNSPLHFGNGTRLTVT.

DNA for the CDR3: TGTGCCAGCAGCTCCGGACAGGGAACAGATACGCAGTATTTT. This gives the protein CASSSGQGTDTQYF. The chain uses TRBV7-2 and TRBJ2-3; 8 bases line up with TRBD1. The CDR3 has 14 residues. Germline V gene data show CDR1 as SGHTA and CDR2 as FQGNSA. The V gene end was trimmed by 4 bases and the J gene end by 3 bases; junction bases not matched to a gene: 3.

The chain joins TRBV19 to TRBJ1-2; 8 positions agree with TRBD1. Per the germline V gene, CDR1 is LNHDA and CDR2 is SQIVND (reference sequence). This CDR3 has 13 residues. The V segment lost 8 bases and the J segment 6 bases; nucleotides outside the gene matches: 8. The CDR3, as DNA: TGTGCCAGTCTTCAGGACAGGGACCATGGCTACACCTTC. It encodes CASLQDRDHGYTF.

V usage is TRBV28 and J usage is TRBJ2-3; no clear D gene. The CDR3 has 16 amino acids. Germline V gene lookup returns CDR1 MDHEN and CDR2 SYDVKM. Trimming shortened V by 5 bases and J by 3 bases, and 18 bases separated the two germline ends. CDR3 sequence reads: CASSPPTKVLTDTQYF. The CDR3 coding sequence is TGTGCCAGCAGTCCCCCTACTAAGGTTCTTACAGATACGCAGTATTTT. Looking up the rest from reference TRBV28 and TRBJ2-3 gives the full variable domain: DVKVTQSSRYLVKRTGEKVFLECVQDMDHENMFWYRQDPGLGLRLIYFSYDVKMKEKGDIPEGYSVSREKKERFSLILESASTNQTSMYLCASSPPTKVLTDTQYFGPGTRLTVL.